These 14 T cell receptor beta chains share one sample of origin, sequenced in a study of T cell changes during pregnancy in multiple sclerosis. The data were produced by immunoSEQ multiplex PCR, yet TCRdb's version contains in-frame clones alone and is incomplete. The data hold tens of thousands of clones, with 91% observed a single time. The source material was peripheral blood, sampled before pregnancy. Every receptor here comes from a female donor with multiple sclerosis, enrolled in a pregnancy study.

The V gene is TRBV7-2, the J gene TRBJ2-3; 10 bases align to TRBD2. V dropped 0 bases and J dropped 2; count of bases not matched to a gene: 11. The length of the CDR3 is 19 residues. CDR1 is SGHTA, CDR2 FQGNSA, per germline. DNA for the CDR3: TGTGCCAGCAGCTTAGCGTTTAGTCTAGCGGGGGCCCCCACAGATACGCAGTATTTT. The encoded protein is CASSLAFSLAGAPTDTQYF.

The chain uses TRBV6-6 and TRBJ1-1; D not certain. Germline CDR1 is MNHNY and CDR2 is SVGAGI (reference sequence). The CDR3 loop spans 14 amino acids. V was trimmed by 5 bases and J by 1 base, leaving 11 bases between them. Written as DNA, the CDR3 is TGTGCCAGCAGTACCCGACACGGGAACACTGAAGCTTTCTTT. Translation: CASSTRHGNTEAFF.

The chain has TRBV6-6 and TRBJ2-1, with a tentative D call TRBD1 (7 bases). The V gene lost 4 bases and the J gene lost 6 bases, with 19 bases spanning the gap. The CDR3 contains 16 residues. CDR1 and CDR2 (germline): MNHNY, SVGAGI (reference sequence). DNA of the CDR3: TGTGCCAGCAGTTTACCCCAGCAGGGGGGATCCAATGAGCAGTTCTTC. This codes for CASSLPQQGGSNEQFF.

The CDR3 spells CASSLRQGALITDTQYF. The DNA for the CDR3 is TGTGCCAGCAGCTTGAGGCAGGGGGCTCTTATCACAGATACGCAGTATTTT. V and J are TRBV11-2 and TRBJ2-3, with TRBD1 identical over 8 bases. V trimming: 3 bases; J trimming: 2 bases; junction bases outside the gene matches: 10. CDR1 SGHAT and CDR2 FQNNGV come from the germline V gene. This CDR3 spans 17 amino acids. The variable domain in full, with the rest retrieved from reference TRBV11-2 and TRBJ2-3, is EAGVAQSPRYKIIEKRQSVAFWCNPISGHATLYWYQQILGQGPKLLIQFQNNGVVDDSQLPKDRFSAERLKGVDSTLKIQPAKLEDSAVYLCASSLRQGALITDTQYFGPGTRLTVL.

CDR3 bases: TGTGCCAGCAGCGTAGGAGGTTCCGGGGAGCTGTTTTTT. Protein product: CASSVGGSGELFF. This rearrangement joins TRBV9 to TRBJ2-2; no reliable D call. Germline values: CDR1 SGDLS, CDR2 YYNGEE. This CDR3 has 13 amino acids. With 0 bases removed from V and 6 bases from J, the gap between germline ends came to 6 bases.

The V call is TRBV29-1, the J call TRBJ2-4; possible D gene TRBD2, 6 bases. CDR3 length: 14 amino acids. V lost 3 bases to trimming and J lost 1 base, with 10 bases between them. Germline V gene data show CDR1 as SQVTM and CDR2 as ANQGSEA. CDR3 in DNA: TGCAGCGTTGAGCGCCGGGGGGCCAAAAACATTCAGTACTTC. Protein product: CSVERRGAKNIQYF. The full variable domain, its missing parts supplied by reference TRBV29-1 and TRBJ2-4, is SAVISQKPSRDICQRGTSLTIQCQVDSQVTMMFWYRQQPGQSLTLIATANQGSEATYESGFVIDKFPISRPNLTFSTLTVSNMSPEDSSIYLCSVERRGAKNIQYFGAGTRLSVL.

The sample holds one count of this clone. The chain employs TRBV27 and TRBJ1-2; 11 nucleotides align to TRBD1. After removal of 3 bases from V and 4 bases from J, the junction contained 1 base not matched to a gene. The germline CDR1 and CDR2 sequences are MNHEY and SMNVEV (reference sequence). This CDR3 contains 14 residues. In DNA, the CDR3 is TGTGCCAGCAGTTTCGGACAGGGGGCCTATGGCTACACCTTC. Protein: CASSFGQGAYGYTF.

CDR3 residues: CASSLITYNSPLHF. Here the CDR3 DNA reads TGTGCCAGCAGCTTAATTACTTATAATTCACCCCTCCACTTT. The V gene is TRBV7-2, the J gene TRBJ1-6; D unclear. Per germline, CDR1 SGHTA and CDR2 FQGNSA. The CDR3 spans 14 residues. The germline V and J ends were trimmed by 2 bases and 4 bases, with 6 bases remaining between them.

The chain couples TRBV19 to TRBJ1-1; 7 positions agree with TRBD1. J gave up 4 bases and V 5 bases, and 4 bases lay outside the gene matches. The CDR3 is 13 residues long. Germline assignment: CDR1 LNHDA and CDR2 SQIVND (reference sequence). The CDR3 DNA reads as TGTGCCAGTAGTCTACAGGGGCCCACTGAAGCTTTCTTT. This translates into CASSLQGPTEAFF.

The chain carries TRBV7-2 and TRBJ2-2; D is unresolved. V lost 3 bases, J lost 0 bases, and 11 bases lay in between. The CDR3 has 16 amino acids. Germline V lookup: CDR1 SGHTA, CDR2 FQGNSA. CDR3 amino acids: CASSFPLNANTGELFF. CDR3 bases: TGTGCCAGCAGCTTCCCCCTTAATGCGAACACCGGGGAGCTGTTTTTT.

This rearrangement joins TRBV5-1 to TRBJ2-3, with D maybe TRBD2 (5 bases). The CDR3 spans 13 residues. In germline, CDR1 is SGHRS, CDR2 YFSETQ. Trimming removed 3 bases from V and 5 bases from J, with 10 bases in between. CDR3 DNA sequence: TGCGCCAGCAGCTCGAACGCGGGAGATACGCAGTATTTT. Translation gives CASSSNAGDTQYF.

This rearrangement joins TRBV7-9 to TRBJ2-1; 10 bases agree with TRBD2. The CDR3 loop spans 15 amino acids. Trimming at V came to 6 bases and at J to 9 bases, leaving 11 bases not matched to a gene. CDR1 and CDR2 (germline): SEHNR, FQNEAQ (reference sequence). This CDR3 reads CASSHPGLARIEQFF. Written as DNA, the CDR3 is TGTGCCAGCAGTCATCCGGGACTAGCGAGGATTGAGCAGTTCTTC. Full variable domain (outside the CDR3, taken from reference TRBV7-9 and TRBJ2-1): DTGVSQNPRHKITKRGQNVTFRCDPISEHNRLYWYRQTLGQGPEFLTYFQNEAQLEKSRLLSDRFSAERPKGSFSTLEIQRTEQGDSAMYLCASSHPGLARIEQFFGPGTRLTVL.

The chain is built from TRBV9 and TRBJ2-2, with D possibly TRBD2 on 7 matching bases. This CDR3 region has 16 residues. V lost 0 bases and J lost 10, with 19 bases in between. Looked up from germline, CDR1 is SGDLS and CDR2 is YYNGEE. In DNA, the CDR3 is TGTGCCAGCAGCGTAGTCGGGGGGCCCAACCCGGAGGAGCTGTTTTTT. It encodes CASSVVGGPNPEELFF.

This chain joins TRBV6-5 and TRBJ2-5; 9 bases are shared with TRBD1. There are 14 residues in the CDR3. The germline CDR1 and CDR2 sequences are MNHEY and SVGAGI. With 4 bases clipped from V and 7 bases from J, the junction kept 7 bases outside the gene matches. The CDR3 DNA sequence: TGTGCCAGCAGTTCCCGGGACAGGGTACCGACCCAGTACTTC. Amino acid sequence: CASSSRDRVPTQYF.